What follows are 5 T cell receptor beta chains derived from one specimen sequenced in a study of blood T cell repertoires in COVID-19. Sequencing was performed with immunoSEQ multiplex PCR; in TCRdb, only in-frame clones are kept and a portion is missing. The table has under 250,000 clones, roughly 86% seen once; the top ten hold 1.5% to 2%. Sequences were obtained from peripheral blood. All receptors derive from a woman in her fifties or sixties who had recovered from COVID-19.

This clone has ten or more counts. V and J are TRBV11-2 and TRBJ1-2; unclear D gene. V lost 1 base and J lost 6, with 15 bases in between. CDR3 length equals 15 residues. Germline assignment: CDR1 SGHAT and CDR2 FQNNGV. The CDR3 region is CASSLGQLSADGYTF. In nucleotides, the CDR3 is TGTGCCAGCAGCTTAGGCCAGCTATCCGCGGATGGCTACACCTTC. Full variable domain (remainder filled in from reference TRBV11-2 and TRBJ1-2): EAGVAQSPRYKIIEKRQSVAFWCNPISGHATLYWYQQILGQGPKLLIQFQNNGVVDDSQLPKDRFSAERLKGVDSTLKIQPAKLEDSAVYLCASSLGQLSADGYTFGSGTRLTVV.

The chain couples TRBV4-2 to TRBJ1-5; perhaps TRBD1 as D (6 bases). CDR1 is LGHNA, CDR2 YNFKEQ, per germline. This CDR3 region has 17 residues. Trimming shortened V by 0 bases and J by 9 bases, and 21 bases separated the two germline ends. CDR3 residues: CASSQEDAGGALRPQHF. DNA of the CDR3: TGTGCCAGCAGCCAAGAGGATGCGGGGGGGGCCCTGAGGCCCCAGCATTTT.

The rearrangement uses TRBV5-1 and TRBJ2-7; 10 bases fit TRBD2. Germline loops: CDR1 SGHRS, CDR2 YFSETQ. The V segment lost 1 base and the J segment 5 bases; nucleotides outside the gene matches: 3. There are 14 residues in the CDR3. CDR3 amino acids: CASSLWLAGDEQYF. The DNA for the CDR3 is TGCGCCAGCAGCTTGTGGCTAGCGGGGGACGAGCAGTACTTC.

The V and J genes are TRBV5-1 and TRBJ1-6; TRBD1 might be the D (5 bases). Trimming left V 0 bases short and J 10 bases short, with 17 bases between. CDR3 length: 16 amino acids. Germline CDR1 is SGHRS and CDR2 is YFSETQ. This CDR3 is CASSLEVGQGGSPLHF. In DNA, the CDR3 is TGCGCCAGCAGCTTGGAGGTTGGTCAGGGTGGCTCACCCCTCCACTTT.

In its sample, this clone was seen once. The J gene is TRBJ2-3, the V gene TRBV6-5; maybe TRBD2 (6 bases). Germline lookup yields CDR1 MNHEY and CDR2 SVGAGI. Trimming left V 6 bases short and J 0 bases short, with 10 bases between. This CDR3 is 14 amino acids long. The CDR3 loop is CASRLALSTDTQYF. For the CDR3, the DNA is TGTGCCAGCAGACTAGCCCTTAGCACAGATACGCAGTATTTT.